The 22 T cell receptor beta chains below were found in one sample sequenced in a study of shared clonotypes between healthy human individuals. Sequenced by immunoSEQ multiplex PCR; TCRdb stores in-frame clones only, minus some. The table includes about 2.4 million clones, roughly 93% detected once. Sequenced input: naive CD4+ T cells from PBMCs. The subset was: CD45RA+ positively selected. The receptors derive from a man between 18 and 29 years old in good health. Some clones in this sample may be carry-over from other donors' samples.

The chain carries TRBV11-2 and TRBJ1-1, with 7 bases identical to TRBD1. The CDR3 is made up of 18 amino acids. Losses at the gene ends were 1 base for V and 0 bases for J; bases not matched to a gene: 11. The germline gives CDR1 SGHAT, CDR2 FQNNGV. The CDR3 reads CASSLASGSGQLNTEAFF. The CDR3 coding sequence is TGTGCCAGCAGCTTAGCATCTGGCTCGGGACAGCTGAACACTGAAGCTTTCTTT.

The genes are TRBV2 and TRBJ2-1; D remains unclear. The CDR3 consists of 16 residues. V was shortened by 4 bases and J by 3 bases, with 16 bases between the two germline ends. The germline V gene encodes CDR1 SNHLY and CDR2 FYNNEI. The CDR3 nucleotides are TGTGCCAGCAGTGGGACCTCCGAGCCTTACTACAATGAGCAGTTCTTC. Translating it yields CASSGTSEPYYNEQFF.

The chain joins TRBV6-1 to TRBJ2-7; D is unclear. This CDR3 has 12 residues. Germline-derived CDR1 and CDR2 are MNHNS and SASEGT. Trimming removed 8 bases at V and 0 bases at J, with 8 bases between. The chain's CDR3 is CASLADSYEQYF. The CDR3 DNA is TGTGCCAGCCTGGCGGACTCCTACGAGCAGTACTTC.

V is TRBV27 and J is TRBJ2-1, with D perhaps given as TRBD1 or TRBD2 (5 bases each). Trimming shortened V by 1 base and J by 8 bases, and 9 bases separated the two germline ends. CDR1 MNHEY and CDR2 SMNVEV come from the germline V gene (reference sequence). This CDR3 region has 13 residues. The CDR3 protein is CASSLWGNDEQFF. CDR3 coding DNA: TGTGCCAGCAGTTTATGGGGGAACGATGAGCAGTTCTTC.

V and J are TRBV11-2 and TRBJ2-1; 11 bases match TRBD2. Germline CDR1 is SGHAT and CDR2 is FQNNGV. This CDR3 is 16 amino acids long. V trimming: 6 bases; J trimming: 5 bases; junction bases outside the gene matches: 9. The CDR3 region is CASRTIAGGPHNEQFF. As DNA, the CDR3 is TGTGCCAGCAGAACCATAGCGGGAGGGCCCCACAATGAGCAGTTCTTC. The entire variable domain, with the rest obtained from reference TRBV11-2 and TRBJ2-1, is as follows: EAGVAQSPRYKIIEKRQSVAFWCNPISGHATLYWYQQILGQGPKLLIQFQNNGVVDDSQLPKDRFSAERLKGVDSTLKIQPAKLEDSAVYLCASRTIAGGPHNEQFFGPGTRLTVL.

The J gene is TRBJ1-5, the V gene TRBV5-1; TRBD1 is a possible D gene (6 bases). There are 15 residues in the CDR3. The V end lost 4 bases, the J end lost 1 base, and 12 bases lay between the germline ends. Germline V lookup: CDR1 SGHRS, CDR2 YFSETQ. The CDR3 DNA reads as TGCGCCAGCAGCCAAGGGGGAATGAGCAATCAGCCCCAGCATTTT. Its protein is CASSQGGMSNQPQHF.

This clone came up once. This rearrangement joins TRBV19 to TRBJ2-1; D call uncertain. Trimming left V 0 bases short and J 0 bases short, with 3 bases between. The CDR3 is 14 amino acids. Germline V gene sequence: CDR1 LNHDA, CDR2 SQIVND (reference sequence). CDR3 in DNA: TGTGCCAGTAGTATAGATCACTCCTACAATGAGCAGTTCTTC. Its protein is CASSIDHSYNEQFF.

The chain uses TRBV5-4 and TRBJ2-6, with TRBD1 identical over 7 bases. CDR3 size: 17 residues. J lost 0 bases, V lost 4 bases, and 7 bases had no gene match. CDR1 and CDR2 (germline): SGHNT, YYREEE (reference sequence). CDR3 DNA sequence: TGTGCCAGCAGCCCGACAGGGACCCACTCTGGGGCCAACGTCCTGACTTTC. It codes for CASSPTGTHSGANVLTF. The full variable domain, with the rest looked up from reference TRBV5-4 and TRBJ2-6, is ETGVTQSPTHLIKTRGQQVTLRCSSQSGHNTVSWYQQALGQGPQFIFQYYREEENGRGNFPPRFSGLQFPNYSSELNVNALELDDSALYLCASSPTGTHSGANVLTFGAGSRLTVL.

CDR3 in amino acids: CASSVKRNYEQYF. The CDR3 DNA reads as TGTGCCAGCAGTGTTAAGCGAAACTACGAGCAGTACTTC. This sequence joins TRBV2 and TRBJ2-7; no firm D call. The V gene's germline CDR1 is SNHLY and CDR2 FYNNEI. Trimming shortened V by 4 bases and J by 3 bases, and 10 bases separated the two germline ends. The CDR3 sequence is 13 residues long.

This chain links TRBV9 with TRBJ2-7; 8 nucleotides agree with TRBD1. This CDR3 region has 16 residues. V was clipped by 0 bases and J by 4 bases; unmatched bases: 9. Germline V CDR1 and CDR2: SGDLS, YYNGEE. The CDR3 is CASSVGPRGQGYEQYF. In nucleotides, the CDR3 is TGTGCCAGCAGCGTAGGCCCCAGGGGGCAAGGGTACGAGCAGTACTTC.

This clone was recorded a few times. The chain combines TRBV5-5 with TRBJ1-4; D gene ambiguous. V lost 3 bases to trimming and J lost 7 bases, with 13 bases between them. The CDR3 has 14 residues. CDR1 SGHKS and CDR2 YYEKEE come from the germline V gene (reference sequence). This CDR3 is CASSSGPGGEKLFF. The CDR3 bases are TGTGCCAGCAGCTCAGGCCCGGGTGGTGAAAAACTGTTTTTT.

This chain links TRBV4-3 with TRBJ1-6; 9 bases match TRBD1. The V gene's germline CDR1 is LGHNA and CDR2 YSLEER. This CDR3 has 16 residues. J gave up 9 bases and V 0 bases, and 6 bases lay outside the gene matches. The CDR3 sequence is CASSQEVTGGTSPLHF. The CDR3 coding sequence is TGCGCCAGCAGCCAAGAGGTCACAGGGGGCACTTCACCCCTCCACTTT.

This clone was seen more than once but under ten times. V gene TRBV11-3 combines with J gene TRBJ2-6; TRBD1 matches at 9 bases. With 3 bases clipped from V and 4 bases from J, the junction kept 7 bases outside the gene matches. The V gene's germline CDR1 is SGHNT and CDR2 YENEEA. The CDR3 extends over 17 amino acids. CDR3 in amino acids: CASSLGQGSSGANVLTF. In DNA, the CDR3 is TGTGCCAGCAGCTTGGGACAGGGTTCGTCCGGGGCCAACGTCCTGACTTTC. Combining the CDR3 with reference TRBV11-3 and TRBJ2-6 gives the whole variable domain EAGVVQSPRYKIIEKKQPVAFWCNPISGHNTLYWYLQNLGQGPELLIRYENEEAVDDSQLPKDRFSAERLKGVDSTLKIQPAELGDSAVYLCASSLGQGSSGANVLTFGAGSRLTVL.

V gene TRBV5-1 combines with J gene TRBJ2-3, with D unresolved. The ends were cut back, 2 bases at V and 2 bases at J, with 9 bases in the middle. The CDR3 runs to 14 residues. Germline V gives CDR1 SGHRS, CDR2 YFSETQ. The CDR3 bases are TGCGCCAGCAGCTTCTTCGGATACACAGATACGCAGTATTTT. Protein sequence: CASSFFGYTDTQYF. The full variable domain, its missing parts supplied by reference TRBV5-1 and TRBJ2-3, is KAGVTQTPRYLIKTRGQQVTLSCSPISGHRSVSWYQQTPGQGLQFLFEYFSETQRNKGNFPGRFSGRQFSNSRSEMNVSTLELGDSALYLCASSFFGYTDTQYFGPGTRLTVL.

The chain employs TRBV7-9 and TRBJ2-7, with D tentatively TRBD1 (5 bases). The CDR3 is 16 residues long. Germline V gives CDR1 SEHNR, CDR2 FQNEAQ (reference sequence). The ends were cut back, 6 bases at V and 4 bases at J, with 22 bases in the middle. This chain's CDR3 is CASRPTDSLGSYEQYF. CDR3 sequence (DNA): TGTGCCAGCAGACCTACTGACAGCCTAGGGTCTTACGAGCAGTACTTC.

The chain is built from TRBV28 and TRBJ2-5, with TRBD1 identical over 9 bases. Germline loops: CDR1 MDHEN, CDR2 SYDVKM. The CDR3 is 21 amino acids. V lost 5 bases, J lost 4 bases, and 26 bases stayed unmatched. The CDR3 protein is CASSRRGTGSLARLVGETQYF. CDR3 DNA sequence: TGTGCCAGCAGTCGACGCGGGACAGGGTCACTCGCACGCCTGGTAGGAGAGACCCAGTACTTC. Full variable domain (remainder filled in from reference TRBV28 and TRBJ2-5): DVKVTQSSRYLVKRTGEKVFLECVQDMDHENMFWYRQDPGLGLRLIYFSYDVKMKEKGDIPEGYSVSREKKERFSLILESASTNQTSMYLCASSRRGTGSLARLVGETQYFGPGTRLLVL.

The chain's CDR3 is CASGLGYEQFF. The CDR3 DNA sequence: TGTGCTAGTGGTTTGGGATATGAGCAGTTCTTC. The V gene is TRBV12-5, the J gene TRBJ2-1, with D unresolved. The CDR3 runs to 11 residues. V lost 1 base and J lost 8, with 3 bases in between. The V gene's germline CDR1 is LGHNT and CDR2 FRNRAP.

The rearrangement joins TRBV5-1 to TRBJ2-1; 9 bases are a match to TRBD2. The CDR3 has 16 amino acids. From germline, CDR1 is SGHRS and CDR2 YFSETQ. V lost 0 bases, J lost 3 bases, and 4 bases stayed unmatched. The CDR3 sequence is CASSLDSGSFYNEQFF. CDR3 coding DNA: TGCGCCAGCAGCTTGGATAGCGGGAGCTTCTACAATGAGCAGTTCTTC. The variable domain in full, completed from reference TRBV5-1 and TRBJ2-1, reads KAGVTQTPRYLIKTRGQQVTLSCSPISGHRSVSWYQQTPGQGLQFLFEYFSETQRNKGNFPGRFSGRQFSNSRSEMNVSTLELGDSALYLCASSLDSGSFYNEQFFGPGTRLTVL.

The gene calls are TRBV15 and TRBJ2-3; 7 bases line up with TRBD2. CDR3 length: 15 amino acids. V shed 7 bases, J shed 0 bases, and the junction held 7 bases outside the gene matches. Germline CDR1 and CDR2: LNHNV and YYDKDF (reference sequence). The CDR3 region is CATTGEGWSTDTQYF. In DNA form, the CDR3 reads TGTGCCACCACCGGGGAGGGCTGGAGCACAGATACGCAGTATTTT.

This chain links TRBV6-5 with TRBJ2-1; 10 bases are a match to TRBD2. CDR3 length: 13 residues. Looked up from germline, CDR1 is MNHEY and CDR2 is SVGAGI. The ends lost 5 bases at V and 9 bases at J; junction bases unmatched: 4. This CDR3 is CASSRTSGAEQFF. CDR3 bases: TGTGCCAGCAGTCGGACTAGCGGCGCTGAGCAGTTCTTC.

V gene TRBV9 combines with J gene TRBJ2-2; D remains ambiguous. The V gene lost 2 bases and the J gene lost 0 bases, with 11 bases spanning the gap. The CDR3 is 16 amino acids. CDR1 is SGDLS, CDR2 YYNGEE, per germline. The CDR3 bases are TGTGCCAGCAGCGTCCGTCTGGTCGCGAACACCGGGGAGCTGTTTTTT. Translated, it gives CASSVRLVANTGELFF.

The chain couples TRBV16 to TRBJ2-2; D may be TRBD1 (6 bases). V was pared by 0 bases and J by 4 bases, with 6 bases between. The germline V gene encodes CDR1 KGHSY and CDR2 FQNENV. The CDR3 spans 14 residues. DNA for the CDR3: TGTGCCAGCAGCCAATCGGGGGCCACCGGGGAGCTGTTTTTT. This encodes CASSQSGATGELFF.